This T cell receptor beta chain was identified in a study of beta chain features in type 1 diabetes. Overall study: Age, gender, cell numbers and subset yield matched between patients and controls.

Study-wide findings and caveats: Moderate but significant shortening of TCRB CDR3s was recorded in all four CD4+ subsets from Type 1 diabetes patients.

Expressed TCRB transcripts were sequenced after all isolated RNA was converted to cDNA. Naive, central memory and regulatory T cell samples came to a mean of roughly 4 million reads. TCRdb keeps only in-frame clones here, not all; method: immunoSEQ multiplex PCR. This table has 600,000 or so clones, 9.5% to 15% appearing once. CD4+ naive, central memory, regulatory and stem cell-like memory cells were sorted via CD45RO/CCR7/CD25/CD127/CD95/CD27. As to this clone: Its antigen is unidentified.

The CDR3 covers 16 residues. The V end was cut by 0 bases, the J end by 7 bases, with 16 bases between. The germline gives CDR1 MNHEY, CDR2 SVGAGI. J is TRBJ2-1 and V is TRBV6-5; weak D call: TRBD2 (6 bases). The clonotype comes from a man aged 25 to 40 with type 1 diabetes. Sequences were obtained from naive CD4+ T cells from blood. CDR3 bases: TGTGCCAGCAGTTACTCTTACAGCGGGTTTGGGAATGAGCAGTTCTTC. Translated: CASSYSYSGFGNEQFF.